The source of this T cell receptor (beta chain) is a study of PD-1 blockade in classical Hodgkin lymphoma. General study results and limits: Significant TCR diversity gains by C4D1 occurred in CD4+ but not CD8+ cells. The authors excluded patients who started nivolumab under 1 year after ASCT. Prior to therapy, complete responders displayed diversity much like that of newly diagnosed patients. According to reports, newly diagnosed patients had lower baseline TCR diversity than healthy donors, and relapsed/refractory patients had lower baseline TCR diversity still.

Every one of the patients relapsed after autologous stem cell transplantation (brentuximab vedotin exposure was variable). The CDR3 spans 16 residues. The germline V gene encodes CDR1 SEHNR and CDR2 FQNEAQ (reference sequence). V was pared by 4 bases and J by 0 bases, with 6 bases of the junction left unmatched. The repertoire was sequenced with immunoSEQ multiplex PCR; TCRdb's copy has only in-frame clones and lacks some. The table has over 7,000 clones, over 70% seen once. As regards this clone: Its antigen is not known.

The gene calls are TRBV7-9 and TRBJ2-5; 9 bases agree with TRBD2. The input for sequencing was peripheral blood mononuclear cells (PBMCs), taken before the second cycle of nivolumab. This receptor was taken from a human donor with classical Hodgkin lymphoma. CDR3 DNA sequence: TGTGCCAGCAGCTCATCTAGCGGGACGTACCAAGAGACCCAGTACTTC. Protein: CASSSSSGTYQETQYF.